The subject of this entry is one TCR beta chain. Its antigen is currently unknown. This record comes from a study of OX40 agonist ivuxolimab in advanced cancers. Overall study context: Intravenous ivuxolimab at 0.01 to 10 mg/kg was given to patients every 2 weeks. Whole-study results and caveats: There were also nonresponders showing low normalized T-cell clonal expansion. At doses 0.1 to 3.0 mg/kg, CD4+ and CD8+ clones expanded.

Clones were read by immunoSEQ multiplex PCR, and TCRdb kept only the in-frame ones, dropping some. The data show about 79,000 clones, with roughly 92% seen just once and 8% to 13% held by the top ten. V was trimmed by 2 bases and J by 4 bases, leaving 18 bases between them. This CDR3 spans 16 amino acids. The germline V gene encodes CDR1 MNHEY and CDR2 SMNVEV (reference sequence). This specimen was CD4+ or CD8+ T cells sorted from blood, taken in a trial of the OX40 agonist ivuxolimab. The rearrangement joins TRBV27 to TRBJ2-7; D possibly matches TRBD1 or TRBD2 (5 bases each). The receptor comes from an adult with an advanced solid tumor such as melanoma, head and neck, liver or kidney cancer. In DNA, the CDR3 is TGTGCCAGCAGTTTAGGGACGTTTCCCTTCTTGTACGAGCAGTACTTC. This gives the protein CASSLGTFPFLYEQYF.